Listed here is a single T cell receptor (beta chain). This entry is derived from a study of technical replicates of blood from a handful of donors. CDR1 and CDR2 from the germline V gene are MNHEY and SMNVEV (reference sequence). The V gene lost 3 bases and the J gene lost 1 base, with 13 bases spanning the gap. The CDR3 extends over 17 amino acids. Generated by immunoSEQ multiplex PCR, the TCRdb table keeps only in-frame clones and is missing some. The sample gives about 57,000 clones, just over 90% of which show up once; 4.2% is in the top ten. The receptor was derived from a human donor in good health. Some clones in this sample may be carry-over from other donors' samples. What was sequenced was PBMCs. The chain carries TRBV27 and TRBJ2-6; possible D gene TRBD2, 6 bases. CDR3 amino acids: CASSFLAGKSGANVLTF. CDR3 coding DNA: TGTGCCAGCAGTTTTCTTGCGGGAAAATCTGGGGCCAACGTCCTGACTTTC.